What follows are 23 T cell receptor beta chains derived from one specimen sequenced in a study of blood T cell repertoires in COVID-19. Clones were sequenced by immunoSEQ multiplex PCR, and TCRdb holds only the in-frame ones, with some missing. The repertoire holds 150,000 to 200,000 clones, with 87% as singletons. Sequenced material: peripheral blood. These receptors originate from a man aged 60-69 years with active or convalescent COVID-19.

This clone occurred once. V is TRBV5-4 and J is TRBJ1-4; 7 bases fit TRBD1. Looked up from germline, CDR1 is SGHNT and CDR2 is YYREEE (reference sequence). Trimming at V came to 4 bases and at J to 0 bases, leaving 6 bases not matched to a gene. The CDR3 contains 16 residues. CDR3 bases: TGTGCCAGCAGCGCGGGACAGTTCGCAACTAATGAAAAACTGTTTTTT. As protein: CASSAGQFATNEKLFF.

This chain uses TRBV4-1 with TRBJ1-3, with a possible D match to TRBD1 (6 bases). CDR1 and CDR2 from the germline V gene are MGHRA and YSYEKL. The CDR3 is 19 amino acids. V shed 1 base and J shed 0 bases, with 19 bases lying between them. The CDR3 here is CASSQARGGTVSSGNTIYF. As DNA, the CDR3 is TGCGCCAGCAGCCAAGCAAGGGGGGGGACGGTGAGCTCTGGAAACACCATATATTTT.

This clone turned up a few times. The rearrangement uses TRBV3-1 (or the pseudogene TRBV3-2) and TRBJ2-6; 9 bases align to TRBD1. This CDR3 region has 13 residues. CDR1 is LGHDT, CDR2 YNNKEL, per germline (reference sequence). V trimming: 3 bases; J trimming: 13 bases; junction bases outside the gene matches: 4. The CDR3 DNA is TGTGCCAGCAGCCAGATACAGGGGGCAGTCCTGACTTTC. Protein product: CASSQIQGAVLTF.

J is TRBJ2-5 and V is TRBV24-1, with unresolved D. The CDR3 covers 13 residues. Trimming took 5 bases from V and 5 from J, leaving 11 bases between them. Germline V gives CDR1 KGHDR, CDR2 SFDVKD. The CDR3 DNA reads TGTGCCACCAGTGCCTTTGGCGGCGAGACCCAGTACTTC. This encodes CATSAFGGETQYF.

The V call is TRBV5-1, the J call TRBJ2-5; 14 bases fit TRBD2. The V and J ends lost 1 base and 7 bases, in that order; junction bases with no gene match: 9. Per the germline V gene, CDR1 is SGHRS and CDR2 is YFSETQ. This CDR3 region has 17 residues. The DNA of the CDR3 is TGCGCCAGCAGCTTGCCGGGACTAGCGGGGGACCGGTCGACCCAGTACTTC. Translation gives CASSLPGLAGDRSTQYF.

This clone has just one count. V gene TRBV6-5 combines with J gene TRBJ1-2; 9 positions match TRBD1. V trimming: 5 bases; J trimming: 8 bases; junction bases outside the gene matches: 12. Germline V gene sequence: CDR1 MNHEY, CDR2 SVGAGI. The length of the CDR3 is 15 residues. The CDR3 DNA sequence: TGTGCCAGCAGTCCCGGAATACAGGGGGCGTACGGCTACACCTTC. Residues: CASSPGIQGAYGYTF.

About this clone: The sample has other DNA sequences that encode this CDR3 too. The V gene is TRBV7-2, the J gene TRBJ2-5; D might be TRBD2 (6 bases). CDR1 and CDR2 (germline): SGHTA, FQGNSA. The CDR3 has 13 amino acids. V gave up 0 bases and J gave up 5 bases, with 7 bases separating them. The CDR3 DNA sequence: TGTGCCAGCAGCTTAGCAGGAGGGGAGACCCAGTACTTC. It specifies CASSLAGGETQYF.

This clone was seen a few times. This rearrangement joins TRBV21-1 to TRBJ1-6; no check of the table's D call, TRBD1, against the DNA was made. TRBV21-1 is listed as a pseudogene. This CDR3 region has 18 residues. The DNA for the CDR3 is TGTGCCAGCAGCCATGTGGTAGACAGCCACTCCTATAATTCACCCCTCCACTTT. Its translation is CASSHVVDSHSYNSPLHF.

This sequence joins TRBV27 and TRBJ1-5; tentative D call: TRBD1 (5 bases). The length of the CDR3 is 16 residues. The V gene's germline CDR1 is MNHEY and CDR2 SMNVEV (reference sequence). Between the trimmed V and J ends, which lost 1 base and 5 bases, there was a span of 15 bases. The CDR3 here is CASSLYAHGGDQPQHF. CDR3 sequence (DNA): TGTGCCAGCAGTTTATACGCTCATGGGGGGGATCAGCCCCAGCATTTT.

This chain uses TRBV27 with TRBJ1-6; 9 nucleotides align to TRBD1. V lost 6 bases to trimming and J lost 10 bases; unmatched junction nucleotides: 7. The CDR3 has 14 amino acids. Germline loops: CDR1 MNHEY, CDR2 SMNVEV (reference sequence). CDR3 sequence (DNA): TGTGCCAGCAGGGAAGCTGGGACAGGGTCACCCCTCCACTTT. The encoded protein is CASREAGTGSPLHF.

This rearrangement joins TRBV4-1 to TRBJ2-1; D call uncertain. CDR3 length equals 12 residues. Germline CDR1 MGHRA, CDR2 YSYEKL. V was cut by 2 bases and J by 4 bases, with 3 bases left in between. The chain's CDR3 is CASSQQYNEQFF. DNA of the CDR3: TGCGCCAGCAGCCAACAGTACAATGAGCAGTTCTTC.

Only a few counts were recorded for this clone. The chain has TRBV2 and TRBJ1-1, with 9 bases identical to TRBD1. The CDR3 is 14 amino acids. V lost 3 bases and J lost 6; bases outside the gene matches: 5. Germline V gene lookup returns CDR1 SNHLY and CDR2 FYNNEI. The CDR3: CASSDLGQGSEAFF. CDR3 nucleotide sequence: TGTGCCAGCAGTGATTTGGGACAGGGCTCTGAAGCTTTCTTT.

Worth noting for this clone: The junction differs from germline at one of its ends, possibly a read error. This rearrangement joins TRBV11-3 to TRBJ2-2, with a weak D call TRBD1 (5 bases). The germline V gene has CDR1 SGHNT and CDR2 YENEEA. The CDR3 is made up of 15 amino acids. The CDR3 nucleotides read TGTGCCAGCAGCCTAGAGACAGCTAGCACCGGGGAGCTGTTTTTT. This encodes CASSLETASTGELFF.

The chain carries TRBV27 and TRBJ2-1; maybe TRBD1 (5 bases). The CDR3 is 15 amino acids. V lost 7 bases, J lost 6 bases, and 19 bases lay in between. Germline loops: CDR1 MNHEY, CDR2 SMNVEV (reference sequence). This chain's CDR3 is CASTQGAGLRNEQFF. The CDR3 DNA follows: TGTGCCAGCACTCAAGGGGCAGGTCTTCGCAATGAGCAGTTCTTC.

The chain links TRBV9 to TRBJ2-7; 10 bases fit TRBD1. The CDR3 has 13 residues. Per the germline V gene, CDR1 is SGDLS and CDR2 is YYNGEE. J gave up 7 bases and V 1 base, and 2 bases lay outside the gene matches. As DNA, the CDR3 is TGTGCCAGCAGCGTATCGGACAGGGGGGAGCAGTACTTC. Translating it yields CASSVSDRGEQYF.

This clone has just one count. CDR3 in DNA: TGTGCCAGCAGCGGGACAGGGGAGGGCTACACCTTC. Translated: CASSGTGEGYTF. The V call is TRBV2, the J call TRBJ1-2; 10 bases map to TRBD1. CDR1 and CDR2 from the germline V gene are SNHLY and FYNNEI. After removal of 6 bases from V and 8 bases from J, the junction contained 3 bases not matched to a gene. The CDR3 covers 12 residues.

The chain employs TRBV5-4 and TRBJ1-6, with D maybe TRBD1 (5 bases). Germline V gene sequence: CDR1 SGHNT, CDR2 YYREEE (reference sequence). This CDR3 has 14 amino acids. The V gene lost 4 bases and the J gene lost 8 bases, with 13 bases spanning the gap. CDR3 DNA: TGTGCCAGCAGCGGGGGGACCCTGCATTCACCCCTCCACTTT. This encodes CASSGGTLHSPLHF.

This clone was seen once. The chain combines TRBV5-1 with TRBJ2-3, with TRBD2 matching 8 bases. V was pared by 0 bases and J by 5 bases, with 5 bases of the junction left unmatched. The CDR3 is 15 residues long. Germline V gene lookup returns CDR1 SGHRS and CDR2 YFSETQ. CDR3: CASSLAGGAVDTQYF. CDR3 nucleotide sequence: TGCGCCAGCAGCTTGGCGGGGGGGGCCGTAGATACGCAGTATTTT.

The chain carries TRBV6-5 and TRBJ1-6, with 9 bases that match TRBD1. The junction had 2 bases not matched to a gene; V was cut back by 6 bases and J by 8 bases. Germline CDR1 and CDR2: MNHEY and SVGAGI. The CDR3 sequence is 13 residues long. The CDR3 DNA sequence: TGTGCCAGCAGAGGACAGGGGTATTCACCCCTCCACTTT. Protein sequence: CASRGQGYSPLHF.

The rearrangement uses TRBV5-1 and TRBJ2-1; 10 bases line up with TRBD2. Germline lookup yields CDR1 SGHRS and CDR2 YFSETQ. With V trimmed by 3 bases and J by 3 bases, 3 bases remained unmatched. The CDR3 is 15 residues long. The CDR3 protein is CASSSSGGLYNEQFF. The CDR3 DNA is TGCGCCAGCAGCTCTAGCGGGGGCCTCTACAATGAGCAGTTCTTC. Variable domain in full (rest from reference TRBV5-1 and TRBJ2-1): KAGVTQTPRYLIKTRGQQVTLSCSPISGHRSVSWYQQTPGQGLQFLFEYFSETQRNKGNFPGRFSGRQFSNSRSEMNVSTLELGDSALYLCASSSSGGLYNEQFFGPGTRLTVL.

This chain links TRBV2 with TRBJ1-1, with 10 bases that match TRBD1. The trim removed 6 bases at V and 3 bases at J, leaving 4 bases unmatched. Germline V lookup: CDR1 SNHLY, CDR2 FYNNEI. The CDR3 covers 14 residues. CDR3 coding DNA: TGTGCCAGCAGGATGACAGGGGGCTACACTGAAGCTTTCTTT. Protein product: CASRMTGGYTEAFF.

This chain uses TRBV9 with TRBJ1-4; 8 nucleotides align to TRBD1. V dropped 4 bases and J dropped 0; count of bases not matched to a gene: 5. CDR1 is SGDLS, CDR2 YYNGEE, per germline. The CDR3 loop spans 16 amino acids. The CDR3 loop is CASSPGGKTTNEKLFF. In nucleotides, the CDR3 is TGTGCCAGCAGCCCAGGGGGCAAAACAACTAATGAAAAACTGTTTTTT.

The chain combines TRBV29-1 with TRBJ2-1; TRBD1 matches at 8 bases. The CDR3 is 14 residues long. The V segment lost 4 bases and the J segment 7 bases; nucleotides outside the gene matches: 9. Looked up from germline, CDR1 is SQVTM and CDR2 is ANQGSEA. CDR3 sequence: CSVAGTGSLNEQFF. The CDR3 coding sequence is TGCAGCGTTGCGGGGACAGGTTCGCTGAATGAGCAGTTCTTC.